The clone carrying this T cell receptor (beta chain) appeared a few times. As yet, its antigen is unknown. This specimen belongs to a study of vaccination effects on CD4 cells after COVID-19. Findings of the study overall: After vaccination, at late timepoints, clones induced by infection and by vaccine contracted markedly. Researchers report that only 1 of 255 vaccine-induced clones in healthy vaccinees cross-reacted with common cold coronaviruses.

Using immunoSEQ multiplex PCR, the repertoire was profiled, and TCRdb retains in-frame clones only, with some absent. This sample carries about 63,000 clones, approximately 71% of them seen once, and the ten largest clones take over 3.5%. Between the trimmed V and J ends, which lost 1 base and 6 bases, there was a span of 15 bases. The CDR3 is 14 residues long. CDR1 and CDR2 from the germline V gene are GTSNPN and SVGIG (reference sequence). In the ViraFEST assay, antigen-specific CD4+ clonotypes were identified by expansion after peptide-pool stimulation. The culture ran for around 10 days before CD4+ T cells were isolated. Vaccine recipients had no previous SARS-CoV-2 infection; their nucleocapsid antibodies were negative. For each well, roughly 2 million PBMC were cultured with 10 IU/ml IL-2 and roughly 9.2 ug/ml peptides.

This chain links TRBV30 with TRBJ1-2; no reliable D call. The source of this sequence is a human donor who received a COVID-19 vaccine. The source material was CD4+ T cells from PBMCs cultured with HCoV-OC43 spike peptides, sampled before COVID-19 vaccination. Subset in this sample: HCoV-OC43 spike overlapping peptide pool stimulation. The chain's CDR3 is CAWSGPNGKNGYTF. CDR3 coding DNA: TGTGCCTGGAGTGGACCGAATGGGAAGAATGGCTACACCTTC.